What follows describes a single TCR beta chain. Its antigen remains undetermined. This could be a read error, since a much larger clone is one nucleotide away. CDR1 and CDR2, looked up from the germline V gene, are MNHEY and SVGAGI. The germline V end is reduced by 5 bases and the J end by 6 bases; junction bases left unmatched: 10. Spanning cysteine to phenylalanine, the CDR3 consists of 16 amino acids. Only the CDR3 region is kept as DNA, spanning 48 bases read in frame from base 1. TRIzol reagent was used to extract blood RNA from unsorted whole blood, while the DNeasy Blood & Tissue kit provided the germline DNA. At the time of sampling, the patients had chronic HBV infection and had not received any treatment. Around 3.6 milliliters of peripheral blood were collected into K2EDTA tubes before surgery. The data derive from a study of tumor-infiltrating lymphocytes in primary liver carcinoma (TCRdb year 2017). For context, the study as a whole: Surgical resection was performed in China between late 2015 and early 2016 on about 5 patients with histopathologically diagnosed primary liver carcinoma. TCRbeta repertoire sequencing covered 35 specimens from 5 patients: around 25 tumor regions, 5 adjacent noncancerous liver tissues and 5 peripheral blood samples. Tumors of the five patients were stage T1-T3 N0M0 with maximum diameters of roughly 4.2 to 10 cm. Each sample produced about 3.5 to 7.13 million productive TCRbeta reads, and read depth showed no significant difference between tissue types. Of the five patients (three men and two women, aged 30 to 69 years), four had hepatocellular carcinoma and one had combined HCC and intrahepatic cholangiocarcinoma. TCRbeta repertoire sequencing, expression microarrays and whole-exome sequencing were combined in the study across five regions of each liver tumor, with adjacent normal tissue and blood also included. Repertoires from technical replicates were highly reproducible, with mean shared-clone rates approximately 0.88 and correlation coefficients above 0.95. Broad study findings and their caveats: Because only the TCR beta chain was sequenced and unpaired alpha chains were not captured, true repertoire diversity is likely underestimated. The top 250 clones made up a significantly larger repertoire fraction in tumors than in blood (p = 0.039). With just a few patients in the study, the authors point out that the findings should be validated in a larger study. Consistent with antigen-driven expansion, pairs of tumor regions showed higher repertoire overlap (mean roughly 36%) than either tumor-adjacent pairs (approximately 17%) or tumor-blood pairs (about 14%). Because the samples were bulk and unsorted, CD4+ and CD8+ T cell repertoires could not be compared.

Using a constant-region primer and ProtoScript II reverse transcriptase, TCRbeta-specific cDNA was reverse-transcribed from 450 to 650 ng total RNA. Three nested multiplex PCR rounds, following a slightly modified ARM-PCR procedure, were used to build the TCRbeta libraries. The first two PCR rounds used multiplex TRBV1-TRBV30 forward primers with a Cbeta reverse primer, each for about 10 cycles. Sample barcodes and Illumina adapters were attached in a final 25-cycle PCR using Deep VentR polymerase. Before sequencing, amplicons between 200 and 500 bp were purified from gel using a QIAquick gel extraction kit. The TCRbeta amplicons were sequenced with 250-bp paired-end reads on an Illumina HiSeq 2500. For the original study's pipeline: To recover full CDR3 sequences, reads were quality-trimmed using Trimmomatic v0.33 and paired reads were then merged using FLASH v1.2.11. V, D and J germline segments were assigned to the rearranged TCRbeta sequences by MiGEC v1.2.1b. Clonotype statistics, along with Shannon-Wiener diversity indices, were calculated using VDJtools v1.0.0. To reduce sampling bias, subsequent analyses other than the diversity analysis used only the 250 most abundant clonotypes in each sample. Using fastp at Q25 and MiXCR, TCRdb reprocessed the public reads and kept productive beta chains. CDR3 protein sequences are deduplicated, and each keeps its most common genes and DNA. The V and J calls follow TCRdb's processing rather than the paper's. This sample comprises approximately 340,000 distinct CDR3 sequences, roughly 61% of them detected only once. The top ten clonotypes cover about 6.5% of the sample.

The receptor chain draws on TRBV6-5 and TRBJ2-1; TRBD2 lines up with 10 middle nucleotides. Sequencing was carried out using peripheral blood. This clonotype was obtained from a man aged 35-49 years with primary liver carcinoma and hepatitis B virus infection. The CDR3 reads as follows: CASSPPTSGLCNEQFF. The nucleotides are TGTGCCAGCAGTCCCCCGACTAGCGGGCTGTGCAATGAGCAGTTCTTC.